The source of this TCR beta chain is a study of CD8+CD57+ T cells in acquired aplastic anemia. Study context: The mean DNA yield obtained from sorted CD4+ and CD8+ cells came to approximately 3 ug. Study findings and constraints: Some 27 CD8+ CDR3 sequences were shared between patients and controls.

Germline CDR1 reads SGHRS; CDR2 reads YFSETQ. The CDR3 is 15 amino acids. V gave up 4 bases and J gave up 6 bases, with 19 bases separating them. Genomic DNA, serving as template, underwent TCR beta VDJ and CDR3 profiling. TCRdb reanalysed the reads using MiXCR and keeps one entry per CDR3 protein. The sample holds 200,000 to 300,000 distinct CDR3 sequences, around 43% seen once. The patients chosen for sequencing had shown expansion of CD8+CD57+ cells (detected by flow cytometry). By the time of blood sampling, patients had still received no therapy. This clonotype was found many times. Its antigen is not known.

The sample consisted of sorted CD4+, CD8+, or CD8+CD57+ T cells (not recorded which) from PBMCs. The chain employs TRBV5-1 and TRBJ1-2; D not resolved. The receptor was isolated from a human donor with aplastic anemia. The CDR3 nucleotides read TGCGCCAGCAGCACCGACCGTTTTTTAACTGATGGCTACACCTTC. Protein sequence: CASSTDRFLTDGYTF.